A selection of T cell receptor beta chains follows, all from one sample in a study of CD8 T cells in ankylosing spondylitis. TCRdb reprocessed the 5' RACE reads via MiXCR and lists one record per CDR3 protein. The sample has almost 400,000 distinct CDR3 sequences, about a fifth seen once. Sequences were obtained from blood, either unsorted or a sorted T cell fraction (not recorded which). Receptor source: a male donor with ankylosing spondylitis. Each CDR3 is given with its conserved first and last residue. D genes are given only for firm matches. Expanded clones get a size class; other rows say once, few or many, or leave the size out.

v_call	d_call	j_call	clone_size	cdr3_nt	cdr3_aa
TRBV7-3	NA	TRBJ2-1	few	TGTGCCAGCAGCTACCGACAGGTGTCTAATGAGCAGTTCTTC	CASSYRQVSNEQFF
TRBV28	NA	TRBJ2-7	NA	TGTGCCAGCTGGTTGGGGTGGGGATACGAGCAGTACTTC	CASWLGWGYEQYF
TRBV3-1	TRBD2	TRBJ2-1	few	TGTGCCAGCAGCCCTTCCCCTAGCGGGAGGTTCTACAATGAGCAGTTCTTC	CASSPSPSGRFYNEQFF
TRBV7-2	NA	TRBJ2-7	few	TGTGCCAGCAGCCCCAAGGCAGGGGACTACGAGCAGTACTTC	CASSPKAGDYEQYF
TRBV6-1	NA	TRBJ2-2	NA	TGTGCCAGCAGTGGGGCTGCAGGGTACACCGGGGAGCTGTTTTTT	CASSGAAGYTGELFF
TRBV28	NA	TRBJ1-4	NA	TGTGCCAGCAGACGTCAACGGGGAAGTTCTGAAAAACTGTTTTTT	CASRRQRGSSEKLFF
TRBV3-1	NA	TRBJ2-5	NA	TGTGCCAGCAGTCGAATACGGGGGCAAGAGACCCAGTACTTC	CASSRIRGQETQYF
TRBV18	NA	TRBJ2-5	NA	TGTGCCAGCTCACGGGACCTTGGGGAGACCCAGTACTTC	CASSRDLGETQYF
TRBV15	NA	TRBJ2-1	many	TGTGCCACCAGCAGAGGGCTAGGCTCCTACAATGAGCAGTTCTTC	CATSRGLGSYNEQFF
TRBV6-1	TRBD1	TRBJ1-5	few	TGTGCCAGCAGTGGGGACAGCCATCAGCCCCAGCATTTT	CASSGDSHQPQHF